The T cell receptor (beta chain) described here comes from a study of blood T cell repertoires in COVID-19. Per the original methods: The authors estimated nucleated cell counts from reference gene primer amplification. Produced via immunoSEQ multiplex PCR; TCRdb's table is partial and in-frame only. V and J calls and clone size come straight from that table; D and trimming were deduced from the DNA. There are about 170,000 clones in the sample; more than 70% occur only once, and about 11% lies in the top ten. There are 15 residues in the CDR3. Trimming removed 4 bases at V and 3 bases at J, with 16 bases between. Per the germline V gene, CDR1 is SGHTS and CDR2 is YDEGEE.

The receptor comes from a woman of 80 years or more with active or convalescent COVID-19. The gene calls are TRBV5-8 and TRBJ1-1, with D perhaps matching TRBD1 (5 bases). What was sequenced was peripheral blood. The CDR3 loop reads CASSLRPDIYTEAFF. The DNA for the CDR3 is TGTGCCAGCAGCCTCCGGCCGGACATCTACACTGAAGCTTTCTTT.